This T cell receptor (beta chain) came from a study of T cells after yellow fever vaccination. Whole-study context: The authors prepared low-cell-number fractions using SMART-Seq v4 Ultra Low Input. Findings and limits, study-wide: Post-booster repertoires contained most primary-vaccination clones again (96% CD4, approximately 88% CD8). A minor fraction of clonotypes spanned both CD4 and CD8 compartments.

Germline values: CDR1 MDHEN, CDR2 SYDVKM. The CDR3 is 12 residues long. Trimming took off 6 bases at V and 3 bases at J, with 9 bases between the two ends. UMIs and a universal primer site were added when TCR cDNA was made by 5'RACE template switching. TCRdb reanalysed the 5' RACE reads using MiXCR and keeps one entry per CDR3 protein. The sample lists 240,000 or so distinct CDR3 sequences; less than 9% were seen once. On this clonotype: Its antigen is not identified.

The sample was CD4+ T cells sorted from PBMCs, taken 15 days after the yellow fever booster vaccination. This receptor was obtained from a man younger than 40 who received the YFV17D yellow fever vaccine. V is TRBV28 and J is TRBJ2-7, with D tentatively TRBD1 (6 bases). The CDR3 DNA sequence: TGTGCCAGCAGGCAGGGGAACTACGAGCAGTACTTC. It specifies CASRQGNYEQYF.